The subject of this entry is one TCR beta chain. Its target is not known. The PCR employed 60 Vbeta primers together with 13 Jbeta primers. How the authors handled the data: Approximately 11 million of tens of millions of unique TCR beta chains were shared, per a later count. Using immunoSEQ multiplex PCR, the repertoire was profiled, and TCRdb retains in-frame clones only, with some absent. Clone size and the V and J calls come from that table; the DNA yielded D and trimming. Here the sample spans 85,000 to 130,000 clones, around 82% being singletons. Donors likely had unrecorded immune exposures despite being nominally healthy when sampled. These data originate in a study of cytomegalovirus exposure and HLA in healthy donors. Study overall: T cells numbering around 170 million yielded fewer than 140 million unique TCR beta sequences in an earlier analysis.

Study-wide findings and caveats: When analyzed later, the rates of TCR association showed variation by HLA locus, with DRB1 the most and HLA-C the fewest.

The sequence came from a woman aged 50 to 60 in good health and CMV-seropositive. Material: PBMCs.

CDR3 loop: CASSAGLALRETQYF. Here the CDR3 DNA reads TGTGCCAGCAGCGCAGGACTAGCGCTGAGAGAGACCCAGTACTTC. The V call is TRBV9, the J call TRBJ2-5; 9 bases map to TRBD2. The CDR3 extends over 15 amino acids. V lost 3 bases to trimming and J lost 4 bases; unmatched junction nucleotides: 7. Germline V gene lookup returns CDR1 SGDLS and CDR2 YYNGEE.